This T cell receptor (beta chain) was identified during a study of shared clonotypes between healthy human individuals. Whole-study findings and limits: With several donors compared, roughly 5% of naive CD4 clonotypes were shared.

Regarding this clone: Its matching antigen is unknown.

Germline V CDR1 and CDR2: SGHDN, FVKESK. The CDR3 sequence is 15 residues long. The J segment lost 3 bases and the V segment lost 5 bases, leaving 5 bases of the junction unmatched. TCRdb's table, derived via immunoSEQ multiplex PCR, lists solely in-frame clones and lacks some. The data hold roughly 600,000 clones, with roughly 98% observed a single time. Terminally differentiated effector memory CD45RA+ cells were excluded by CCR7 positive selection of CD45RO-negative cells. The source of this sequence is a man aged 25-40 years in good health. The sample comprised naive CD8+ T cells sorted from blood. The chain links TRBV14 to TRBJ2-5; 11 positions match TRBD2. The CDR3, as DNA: TGTGCCAGCAGCACTCAGACTAGCGGGGAAGAGACCCAGTACTTC. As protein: CASSTQTSGEETQYF. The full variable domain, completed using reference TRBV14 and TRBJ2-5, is EAGVTQFPSHSVIEKGQTVTLRCDPISGHDNLYWYRRVMGKEIKFLLHFVKESKQDESGMPNNRFLAERTGGTYSTLKVQPAELEDSGVYFCASSTQTSGEETQYFGPGTRLLVL.